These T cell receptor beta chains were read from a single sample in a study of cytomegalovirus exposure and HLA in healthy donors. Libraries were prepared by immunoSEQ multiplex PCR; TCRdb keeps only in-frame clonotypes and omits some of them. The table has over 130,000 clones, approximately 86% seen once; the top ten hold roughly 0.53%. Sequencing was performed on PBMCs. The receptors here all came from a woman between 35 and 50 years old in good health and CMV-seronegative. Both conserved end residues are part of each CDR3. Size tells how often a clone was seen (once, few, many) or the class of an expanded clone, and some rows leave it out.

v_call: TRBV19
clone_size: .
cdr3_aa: CASSNRSPYNEQFF

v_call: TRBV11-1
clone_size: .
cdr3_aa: CASSEDRAGNTIYF

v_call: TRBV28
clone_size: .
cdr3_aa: CASSDREAFF

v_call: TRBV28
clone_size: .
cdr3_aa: CASSRLLEETQYF

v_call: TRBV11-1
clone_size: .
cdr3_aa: CASSLARTISYEQYF

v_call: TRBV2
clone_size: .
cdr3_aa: CASRREANEQYF

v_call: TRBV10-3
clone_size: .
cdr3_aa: CAISGIADNEQFF

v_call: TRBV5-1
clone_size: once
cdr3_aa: CASRFDRDHGYTF

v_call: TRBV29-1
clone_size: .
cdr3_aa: CSVEQREDRETQYF

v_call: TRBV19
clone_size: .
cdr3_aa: CASSIPDRVADGYTF

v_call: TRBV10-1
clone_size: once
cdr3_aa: CASIRSRTGKDNEQFF

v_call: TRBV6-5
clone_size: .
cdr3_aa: CASRYTGGPQYEQYF

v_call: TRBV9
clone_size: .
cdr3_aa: CASSAQPGQGYEQYF

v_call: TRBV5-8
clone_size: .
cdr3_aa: CASSLNTQLGLSSYNEQFF

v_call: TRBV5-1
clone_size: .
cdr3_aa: CASSAYSGQITDTQYF

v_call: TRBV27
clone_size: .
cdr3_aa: CASSRPPGLAGSNEQFF

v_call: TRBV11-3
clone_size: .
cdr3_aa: CASSLGLADAGELFF

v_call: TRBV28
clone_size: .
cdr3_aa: CASSLGVRDYGYTF

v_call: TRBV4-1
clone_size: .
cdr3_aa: CASSRTGQGAWSGEQYF

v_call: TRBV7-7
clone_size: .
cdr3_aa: CASSIGGPPNEQYF

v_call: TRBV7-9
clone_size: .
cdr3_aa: CSSSSPTPIAKNIQYF

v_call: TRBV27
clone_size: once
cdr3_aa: CASSPTGVQPQHF

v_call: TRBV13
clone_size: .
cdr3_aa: CASKPGAGGRTNEQFF

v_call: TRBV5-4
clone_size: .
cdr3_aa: CASSHEAGGYNEQFF

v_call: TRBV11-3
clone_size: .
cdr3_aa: CASRTPGQGAKQYF

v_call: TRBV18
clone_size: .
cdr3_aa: CASSLSTDGRETQYF

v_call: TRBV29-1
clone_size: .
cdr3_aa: CSVATGAPLRLYF

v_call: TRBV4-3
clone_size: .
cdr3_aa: CASSQDWAFNEQFF

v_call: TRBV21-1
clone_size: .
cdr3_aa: CASSDYSGTWNTGELFF

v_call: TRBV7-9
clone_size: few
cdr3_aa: CASSRGSSEQYF

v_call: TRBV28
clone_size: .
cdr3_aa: CASSFSRQPNTEAFF

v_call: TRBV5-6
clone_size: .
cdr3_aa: CASSLARNQPQHF

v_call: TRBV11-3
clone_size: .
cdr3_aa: CASSLASSGNTIYF

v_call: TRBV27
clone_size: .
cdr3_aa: CASRASGTYEQYF

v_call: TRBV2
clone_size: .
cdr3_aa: CASSVGQGSFF

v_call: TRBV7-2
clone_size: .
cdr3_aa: CASSLQQTSYEQFF

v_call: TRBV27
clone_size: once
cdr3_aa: CASSSGTSGYEQYF

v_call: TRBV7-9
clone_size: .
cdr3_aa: CASSVLAVGSYNEQFF